These 6 T cell receptor beta chains share one sample of origin, sequenced in a study of glioma-infiltrating T cells. TCR alpha and beta CDR3 regions were amplified from RNA using iRepertoire nested multiplex PCR. TCRdb reprocessed the multiplex PCR reads with MiXCR, giving one entry per CDR3 protein. The repertoire holds around 130,000 distinct CDR3 sequences, about 25% seen once, with under 35% in the top ten. Sequenced material: glioma tissue, nonneoplastic brain tissue, or PBMCs (not recorded which). The receptors derive from a human donor with low-grade glioma or glioblastoma, undergoing nonglioma brain surgery, or in good health (not recorded which).

This clonotype was seen many times. No DNA is shown, since the ends of the CDR3 on it are uncertain; the CDR3 is the one TCRdb lists. The chain links TRBV20-1 to TRBJ1-5. Germline assignment: CDR1 DFQATT and CDR2 SNEGSKA (reference sequence). Ends included, the CDR3 has 16 residues. CDR3 residues: CSARGRDFRGNQPQHF.

The J gene is TRBJ2-1, the V gene TRBV7-9, with 9 bases that match TRBD1. The junction had 7 bases not matched to a gene; V was cut back by 5 bases and J by 8 bases. CDR3 size: 14 residues. Germline V CDR1 and CDR2: SEHNR, FQNEAQ (reference sequence). The CDR3 DNA is TGTGCCAGCAGCAGCTGGACAGGGGAGGATGAGCAGTTCTTC. This translates into CASSSWTGEDEQFF.

This clonotype was seen just once. This could be a read error, since a much larger clone is one nucleotide away. DNA for the CDR3: TGTACCAGCAGTTACTTTCAGCGGAACATCTATGAGCAGTTCTTC. It encodes CTSSYFQRNIYEQFF. This chain uses TRBV6-5 with TRBJ2-1, with D perhaps matching TRBD2 (5 bases). The length of the CDR3 is 15 residues. CDR1 is MNHEY and CDR2 is SVGAGI in the germline V gene.

There are many counts of this clonotype. The chain uses TRBV20-1 and TRBJ1-3; D is undetermined. The CDR3 has 13 amino acids. Germline values: CDR1 DFQATT, CDR2 SNEGSKA (reference sequence). The V end lost 6 bases, the J end lost 0 bases, and 9 bases lay between the germline ends. In nucleotides, the CDR3 is TGCAGTGCCCCTCGGGGCTCTGGAAACACCATATATTTT. Translation: CSAPRGSGNTIYF.

This clonotype turned up a few times. V usage is TRBV2 and J usage is TRBJ2-5; D is ambiguous. This CDR3 region has 13 residues. The V and J ends lost 2 bases and 3 bases respectively, with 7 bases between them. The germline CDR1 and CDR2 sequences are SNHLY and FYNNEI. The CDR3 region is CASSETGEETQYF. The CDR3 region has the DNA TGTGCCAGCAGTGAAACCGGAGAAGAGACCCAGTACTTC.

The chain's CDR3 is CASSRFGGSDEQYV. The CDR3 coding sequence is TGTGCCAGCTCCCGTTTCGGAGGATCCGACGAGCAGTACGTC. The chain is built from TRBV18 and TRBJ2-7, with D tentatively TRBD2 (5 bases). Germline-derived CDR1 and CDR2 are KGHSH and LQKENI. This CDR3 comprises 14 residues. V was pared by 6 bases and J by 5 bases, with 17 bases between.